This T cell receptor (beta chain) emerged from a study of cytomegalovirus exposure and HLA in healthy donors. The overall study: Roughly 77 million unique TCRs from HLA-typed donors made up an early data release.

Turning to this clone: Its antigen remains unknown.

60 Vbeta and 13 Jbeta primers were used in PCR. Data came from immunoSEQ multiplex PCR; TCRdb stores just in-frame clones and leaves some out. Altogether about 240,000 clones are present, about 80% being singletons, with the ten largest covering almost 8%. Study-wide results and caveats: The authors assumed roughly uniform sequencing depth across donors for presence/absence analyses. When analyzed later, a missense DCLRE1C variant was found to be linked to TCR beta V- and J-gene trimming.

The TCR originated in a woman between 55 and 75 years old in good health and CMV-seropositive. The sequenced sample was PBMCs.

The CDR3: CASGMGLAGINEQFF. The CDR3 DNA is TGTGCTAGTGGCATGGGACTAGCGGGGATCAATGAGCAGTTCTTC. The chain is built from TRBV12-5 and TRBJ2-1, with 13 bases lining up with TRBD2. Germline CDR1 and CDR2: LGHNT and FRNRAP. The CDR3 loop spans 15 amino acids. J was trimmed by 6 bases and V by 6 bases; bases with no gene match: 5.